These 17 T cell receptor beta chains came from one sample sequenced in a study of shared clonotypes between healthy human individuals (dated by TCRdb to the early 2020s). Library construction relied on the immunoSEQ multiplex PCR assay. Here the immuneACCESS table is served through TCRdb, limited to in-frame sequences with V and J called. Missing clones are a known gap in these copies; in checked studies unresolved V genes cover under half, and the rest lacks a known reason. The sample has a few million clones on record, almost 96% of them singletons. Around 0.13% of the sample goes to the ten largest clones. The sample comprised naive CD4+ T cells sorted from blood. The cell subset or site label, read with the paper, signifies: CD45RA+ positively selected. All receptors come from a man younger than 35 in good health.

This clone has a single count. V and J are TRBV10-3 and TRBJ2-5; TRBD1 matches 7 bases. Germline CDR1 is ENHRY and CDR2 is SYGVKD. The CDR3 runs 13 residues. J lost 2 bases, V lost 6 bases, and 3 bases had no gene match. The CDR3 is CAISQQGQETQYF. The CDR3 DNA sequence: TGTGCCATCAGCCAACAGGGGCAAGAGACCCAGTACTTC.

The rearrangement uses TRBV27 and TRBJ2-7, with D uncertain. Trimming cost V 6 bases and J 4 bases, with 13 bases left between them. CDR1 and CDR2 from the germline V gene are MNHEY and SMNVEV (reference sequence). This CDR3 contains 13 residues. The CDR3: CASSPDPTYEQYF. DNA of the CDR3: TGTGCCAGCAGCCCGGACCCTACTTACGAGCAGTACTTC.

The CDR3 protein is CASALQHEQYF. In nucleotides, the CDR3 is TGTGCCAGCGCTCTGCAGCACGAGCAGTACTTC. The chain has TRBV5-6 and TRBJ2-7; D ambiguous. This CDR3 is 11 amino acids long. The germline V gene encodes CDR1 SGHDT and CDR2 YYEEEE. The V end lost 7 bases, the J end lost 5 bases, and 10 bases lay between the germline ends.

This chain joins TRBV5-1 and TRBJ2-2; tentatively, D is TRBD2 (6 bases). The CDR3 runs 17 residues. The V and J ends lost 4 bases and 2 bases respectively, with 18 bases between them. Germline values: CDR1 SGHRS, CDR2 YFSETQ. Written as DNA, the CDR3 is TGCGCCAGCAGCCCCATAGGTGTGGGAGGTAACACCGGGGAGCTGTTTTTT. The encoded protein is CASSPIGVGGNTGELFF.

V gene TRBV18 combines with J gene TRBJ2-7, with 12 bases matching TRBD2. V shed 3 bases, J shed 2 bases, and the junction held 8 bases outside the gene matches. The CDR3 is made up of 17 amino acids. Germline assignment: CDR1 KGHSH and CDR2 LQKENI. In nucleotides, the CDR3 is TGTGCCAGCTCACCCGGCCCCGGACTAGCGGGAACCTACGAGCAGTACTTC. It is translated as CASSPGPGLAGTYEQYF.

The CDR3 loop is CASSTRTGDYEQYF. The DNA for the CDR3 is TGTGCCAGCAGTACCCGGACAGGGGACTACGAGCAGTACTTC. The V and J genes are TRBV13 and TRBJ2-7; 9 nucleotides align to TRBD1. J gave up 3 bases and V 6 bases, and 6 bases lay outside the gene matches. CDR1 PRHDT and CDR2 FYEKMQ come from the germline V gene (reference sequence). The CDR3 extends over 14 amino acids.

The chain is built from TRBV6-4 and TRBJ1-5; D gene unclear. The germline V gene has CDR1 MRHNA and CDR2 SNTAGT. V gave up 2 bases and J gave up 2 bases, with 19 bases separating them. The CDR3 runs to 18 residues. The CDR3 spells CASSDRRERQWGNQPQHF. CDR3 nucleotides: TGTGCCAGCAGTGACAGAAGGGAGCGGCAATGGGGCAATCAGCCCCAGCATTTT.

The V call is TRBV29-1, the J call TRBJ2-1; the match to TRBD2 covers 9 bases. J lost 4 bases, V lost 4 bases, and 8 bases had no gene match. The length of the CDR3 is 15 residues. Germline CDR1 SQVTM, CDR2 ANQGSEA. CDR3 residues: CSVALASGNYNEQFF. The CDR3 DNA reads TGCAGCGTTGCGTTGGCTAGCGGGAATTACAATGAGCAGTTCTTC.

The chain uses TRBV5-1 and TRBJ2-3, with D tentatively TRBD1 (5 bases). V was cut by 0 bases and J by 2 bases, with 13 bases left in between. This CDR3 region has 16 residues. The germline V gene has CDR1 SGHRS and CDR2 YFSETQ. This CDR3 is CASSLVQGQFTDTQYF. For the CDR3, the DNA is TGCGCCAGCAGCTTGGTGCAGGGCCAATTCACAGATACGCAGTATTTT.

The sample holds a few counts of this clone. Other DNA sequences in this specimen translate into the identical CDR3. V is TRBV10-2 and J is TRBJ1-5, with TRBD1 matching over 7 bases. Per the germline V gene, CDR1 is WSHSY and CDR2 is SAAADI. CDR3 length: 14 residues. Trimming took 3 bases from V and 6 from J; bases not matched to a gene: 5. In DNA form, the CDR3 reads TGCGCCAGCAGTGAAGGGGGCGCGGGTCAGCCCCAGCATTTT. The encoded protein is CASSEGGAGQPQHF.

The chain is built from TRBV28 and TRBJ1-1; D is undetermined. V lost 3 bases and J lost 0, with 14 bases in between. The CDR3 sequence is 16 residues long. Germline V gene sequence: CDR1 MDHEN, CDR2 SYDVKM. The CDR3 DNA reads as TGTGCCAGCAGTTTCGGACGGTCAATCCTGAACACTGAAGCTTTCTTT. Its translation: CASSFGRSILNTEAFF.

The rearrangement uses TRBV6-1 and TRBJ1-5, with 7 bases that match TRBD1. Trimming took 4 bases from V and 0 from J; bases not matched to a gene: 12. Germline V gene sequence: CDR1 MNHNS, CDR2 SASEGT. CDR3 size: 18 residues. CDR3 residues: CASSAGTDSRNSNQPQHF. The DNA for the CDR3 is TGTGCCAGCAGTGCCGGGACAGACTCCAGGAATAGCAATCAGCCCCAGCATTTT.

The chain couples TRBV7-8 to TRBJ2-6; D is unclear. This CDR3 contains 18 residues. Looked up from germline, CDR1 is SGHVS and CDR2 is FQNEAQ. Trimming cost V 1 base and J 2 bases, with 15 bases left between them. The CDR3 DNA reads as TGTGCCAGCAGCTTAGGAGCTATACGCTCTACTGGGGCCAACGTCCTGACTTTC. It codes for CASSLGAIRSTGANVLTF. The variable domain in full, completed from reference TRBV7-8 and TRBJ2-6, reads GAGVSQSPRYKVAKRGQDVALRCDPISGHVSLFWYQQALGQGPEFLTYFQNEAQLDKSGLPSDRFFAERPEGSVSTLKIQRTQQEDSAVYLCASSLGAIRSTGANVLTFGAGSRLTVL.

The V gene is TRBV18, the J gene TRBJ1-6; a possible D gene is TRBD1 (5 bases). The germline V gene has CDR1 KGHSH and CDR2 LQKENI. The V and J ends lost 0 bases and 9 bases respectively, with 12 bases between them. CDR3 size: 15 residues. CDR3: CASSPPRGAGSPLHF. For the CDR3, the DNA is TGTGCCAGCTCACCACCCCGCGGGGCGGGTTCACCCCTCCACTTT.

This sequence joins TRBV11-2 and TRBJ2-5; D may be TRBD1 or TRBD2 (7 bases each). This CDR3 has 14 amino acids. Germline values: CDR1 SGHAT, CDR2 FQNNGV. V shed 3 bases and J shed 2 bases, with 10 bases lying between them. In DNA, the CDR3 is TGTGCCAGCAGCTTCAGGGGGGGACAAGAGACCCAGTACTTC. Translated: CASSFRGGQETQYF. Using reference TRBV11-2 and TRBJ2-5 for the parts outside the CDR3, the full variable domain is EAGVAQSPRYKIIEKRQSVAFWCNPISGHATLYWYQQILGQGPKLLIQFQNNGVVDDSQLPKDRFSAERLKGVDSTLKIQPAKLEDSAVYLCASSFRGGQETQYFGPGTRLLVL.

The V gene is TRBV25-1, the J gene TRBJ2-2, with 9 bases that match TRBD1. V shed 6 bases and J 7 bases; nucleotides not matched to a gene: 9. The CDR3 consists of 15 residues. Germline CDR1 MGHDK, CDR2 SYGVNS. CDR3 sequence reads: CASSILQGAGGELFF. In DNA, the CDR3 is TGTGCCAGCAGCATCTTACAGGGGGCTGGCGGGGAGCTGTTTTTT.

This clone was detected once. The chain joins TRBV10-3 to TRBJ1-1, with 11 positions matching TRBD1. The CDR3 totals 18 residues. J gave up 0 bases and V 0 bases, and 6 bases lay outside the gene matches. The germline gives CDR1 ENHRY, CDR2 SYGVKD. CDR3 region: CAISESGTGGSMNTEAFF. The CDR3 nucleotides are TGTGCCATCAGTGAGTCTGGGACAGGGGGGTCCATGAACACTGAAGCTTTCTTT.